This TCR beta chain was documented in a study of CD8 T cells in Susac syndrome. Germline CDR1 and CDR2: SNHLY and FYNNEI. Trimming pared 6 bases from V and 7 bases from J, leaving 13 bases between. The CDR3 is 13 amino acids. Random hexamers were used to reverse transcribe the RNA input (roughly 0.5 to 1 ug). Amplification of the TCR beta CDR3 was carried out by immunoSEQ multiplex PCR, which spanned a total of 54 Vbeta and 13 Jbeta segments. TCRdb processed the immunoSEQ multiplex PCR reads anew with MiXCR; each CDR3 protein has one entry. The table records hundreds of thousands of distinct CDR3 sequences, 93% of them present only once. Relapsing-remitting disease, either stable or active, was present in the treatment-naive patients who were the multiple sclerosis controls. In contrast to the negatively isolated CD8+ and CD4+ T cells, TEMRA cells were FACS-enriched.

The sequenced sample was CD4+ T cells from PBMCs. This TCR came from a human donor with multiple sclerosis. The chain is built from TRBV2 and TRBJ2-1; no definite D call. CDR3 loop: CASSPNIPNEQFF. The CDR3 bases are TGTGCCAGCAGCCCGAATATCCCGAATGAGCAGTTCTTC.